This entry concerns a single TCR beta chain. Repertoires were generated with immunoSEQ multiplex PCR, while TCRdb's copy carries only in-frame clones and drops some. The sample yields more than 200,000 clones, around nine tenths seen once. The entry originates in a study of blood T cell repertoires in COVID-19. Study-wide context: In each case, the material was cDNA or gDNA derived from T cells, B-cell-depleted T cells, or PBMCs.

The length of the CDR3 is 14 residues. The ends were cut back, 2 bases at V and 1 base at J, with 8 bases in the middle. Germline V gives CDR1 KGHSH, CDR2 LQKENI. This sequence was found in a man aged 25 to 40 with active or convalescent COVID-19. The sample comprised peripheral blood. V is TRBV18 and J is TRBJ1-1; the D gene is possibly TRBD1 (5 bases). CDR3 in DNA: TGTGCCAGCTCACCAAATACAGGGAACACTGAAGCTTTCTTT. Translation: CASSPNTGNTEAFF. Variable domain in full (rest from reference TRBV18 and TRBJ1-1): NAGVMQNPRHLVRRRGQEARLRCSPMKGHSHVYWYRQLPEEGLKFMVYLQKENIIDESGMPKERFSAEFPKEGPSILRIQQVVRGDSAAYFCASSPNTGNTEAFFGQGTRLTVV.